A selection of T cell receptor beta chains follows, all from one sample in a study of vaccination and CD4 T cells after COVID-19. These TCRs' antigens remain unknown. MiXCR, applied by TCRdb to the PCR reads, yields one record per CDR3 protein. The profile shows nearly 15,000 distinct CDR3 sequences, about four fifths of them singletons. This specimen consisted of CD4+ T cells from blood, cultured in vitro, obtained after SARS-CoV-2 vaccination. All receptors derive from a human donor who received a COVID-19 vaccine. Both conserved end residues are part of each CDR3. The order of the fields is D gene, V gene, J gene, clone size, CDR3 protein, CDR3 DNA. The D gene is left open where the match is weak. Clone size, where shown, is once, few, many, or a class for clones that have expanded.

D gene: -
V gene: TRBV2
J gene: TRBJ2-7
clone size: -
CDR3 protein: CASQGGYSYEQYF
CDR3 DNA: TGTGCCAGCCAGGGGGGGTATTCCTACGAGCAGTACTTC

D gene: -
V gene: TRBV10-1
J gene: TRBJ2-1
clone size: -
CDR3 protein: CASRFSRGSYNEQFF
CDR3 DNA: TGCGCCAGCAGATTCTCCAGGGGTTCCTACAATGAGCAGTTCTTC

D gene: TRBD1
V gene: TRBV6-4
J gene: TRBJ1-1
clone size: -
CDR3 protein: CASSVDRAATEAFF
CDR3 DNA: TGTGCCAGCAGTGTAGACAGGGCGGCCACTGAAGCTTTCTTT

D gene: TRBD1
V gene: TRBV12-3/TRBV12-4
J gene: TRBJ1-6
clone size: -
CDR3 protein: CASSRTGTKSSYNSPLHF
CDR3 DNA: TGTGCCAGCAGTCGGACAGGGACTAAGAGCTCCTATAATTCACCCCTCCACTTT

D gene: -
V gene: TRBV20-1
J gene: TRBJ1-2
clone size: few
CDR3 protein: CSASSGGYTF
CDR3 DNA: TGCAGTGCTAGTTCAGGGGGCTACACCTTC

D gene: TRBD1
V gene: TRBV12-3/TRBV12-4
J gene: TRBJ2-2
clone size: -
CDR3 protein: CASRRTGGGELFF
CDR3 DNA: TGTGCCAGCAGAAGGACAGGCGGCGGGGAGCTGTTTTTT

D gene: -
V gene: TRBV20-1
J gene: TRBJ1-4
clone size: -
CDR3 protein: CSAAQGSNEKLFF
CDR3 DNA: TGCAGTGCTGCTCAGGGTTCTAATGAAAAACTGTTTTTT

D gene: -
V gene: TRBV19
J gene: TRBJ1-5
clone size: once
CDR3 protein: CASGLQWDSNQPQHF
CDR3 DNA: TGTGCCAGTGGCTTACAGTGGGATAGCAATCAGCCCCAGCATTTT

D gene: TRBD1
V gene: TRBV5-1
J gene: TRBJ2-5
clone size: -
CDR3 protein: CASSLTGGGETQYF
CDR3 DNA: TGCGCCAGCAGCTTGACAGGGGGTGGTGAGACCCAGTACTTC

D gene: -
V gene: TRBV10-3
J gene: TRBJ2-2
clone size: -
CDR3 protein: CAIRIWGSNTGELFF
CDR3 DNA: TGTGCCATCAGAATCTGGGGTTCGAACACCGGGGAGCTGTTTTTT

D gene: TRBD1
V gene: TRBV20-1
J gene: TRBJ1-6
clone size: -
CDR3 protein: CSAIGGPRDRDAASPLHF
CDR3 DNA: TGCAGTGCTATCGGCGGCCCCCGGGACAGGGATGCTGCTTCACCCCTCCACTTT

D gene: -
V gene: TRBV7-9
J gene: TRBJ1-6
clone size: -
CDR3 protein: CASSRRDNSPLHF
CDR3 DNA: TGTGCCAGCAGCCGACGTGATAATTCACCCCTCCACTTT

D gene: -
V gene: TRBV20-1
J gene: TRBJ2-3
clone size: few
CDR3 protein: CSALPGLDTDTQYF
CDR3 DNA: TGCAGTGCCCTGCCGGGACTCGACACAGATACGCAGTATTTT

D gene: -
V gene: TRBV7-8
J gene: TRBJ1-1
clone size: -
CDR3 protein: CASSWDGLNTEAFF
CDR3 DNA: TGTGCCAGCAGCTGGGACGGACTGAACACTGAAGCTTTCTTT

D gene: TRBD1
V gene: TRBV7-2
J gene: TRBJ1-1
clone size: -
CDR3 protein: CASSFTGEGTEAFF
CDR3 DNA: TGTGCCAGCAGCTTTACAGGGGAGGGCACTGAAGCTTTCTTT

D gene: -
V gene: TRBV7-9
J gene: TRBJ1-5
clone size: -
CDR3 protein: CASSLDGGANQPQHF
CDR3 DNA: TGTGCCAGCAGCTTAGACGGAGGGGCCAATCAGCCCCAGCATTTT

D gene: -
V gene: TRBV10-3
J gene: TRBJ1-5
clone size: -
CDR3 protein: CAIGLDSNQPQHF
CDR3 DNA: TGTGCCATCGGTTTAGATAGCAATCAGCCCCAGCATTTT

D gene: -
V gene: TRBV27
J gene: TRBJ1-1
clone size: -
CDR3 protein: CASSSSVDHTEAFF
CDR3 DNA: TGTGCCAGCAGTTCCTCAGTGGACCACACTGAAGCTTTCTTT

D gene: -
V gene: TRBV20-1
J gene: TRBJ1-4
clone size: once
CDR3 protein: CSARRAGIGEKLFF
CDR3 DNA: TGCAGTGCTAGAAGGGCCGGGATCGGTGAAAAACTGTTTTTT

D gene: TRBD1
V gene: TRBV2
J gene: TRBJ2-7
clone size: -
CDR3 protein: CASSLRGTGALEQYF
CDR3 DNA: TGTGCCAGCAGCCTGAGGGGGACAGGGGCACTCGAGCAGTACTTC

D gene: TRBD1
V gene: TRBV19
J gene: TRBJ1-1
clone size: -
CDR3 protein: CASISGRGVTFF
CDR3 DNA: TGTGCCAGTATATCCGGCAGGGGGGTGACTTTCTTT

D gene: -
V gene: TRBV6-5
J gene: TRBJ1-2
clone size: -
CDR3 protein: CASSYSNELGYGYTF
CDR3 DNA: TGTGCCAGCAGTTACTCGAATGAGCTTGGGTATGGCTACACCTTC

D gene: -
V gene: TRBV19
J gene: TRBJ1-5
clone size: -
CDR3 protein: CASSIQGPPGQPQHF
CDR3 DNA: TGTGCCAGTAGTATTCAGGGGCCCCCGGGTCAGCCCCAGCATTTT

D gene: TRBD1
V gene: TRBV7-9
J gene: TRBJ1-2
clone size: -
CDR3 protein: CASSLTGEGLYGYTF
CDR3 DNA: TGTGCCAGCAGCTTGACAGGGGAGGGGCTCTATGGCTACACCTTC

D gene: TRBD1
V gene: TRBV5-4
J gene: TRBJ1-1
clone size: -
CDR3 protein: CASSPGQAANTEAFF
CDR3 DNA: TGTGCCAGCAGCCCCGGACAGGCCGCGAACACTGAAGCTTTCTTT

D gene: TRBD1
V gene: TRBV2
J gene: TRBJ1-3
clone size: -
CDR3 protein: CASSRDRPSSGNTIYF
CDR3 DNA: TGTGCCAGCAGTCGGGACAGGCCGAGCTCTGGAAACACCATATATTTT

D gene: -
V gene: TRBV20-1
J gene: TRBJ1-2
clone size: few
CDR3 protein: CSASPQGFYGYTF
CDR3 DNA: TGCAGTGCTAGCCCCCAGGGTTTCTATGGCTACACCTTC

D gene: -
V gene: TRBV4-2
J gene: TRBJ1-3
clone size: -
CDR3 protein: CASTMAGGDPGNTIYF
CDR3 DNA: TGTGCCAGCACGATGGCCGGGGGCGATCCTGGAAACACCATATATTTT

D gene: TRBD1
V gene: TRBV9
J gene: TRBJ1-1
clone size: few
CDR3 protein: CASSVGAAWTGHTEAFF
CDR3 DNA: TGTGCCAGCAGCGTAGGTGCAGCCTGGACAGGCCACACTGAAGCTTTCTTT

D gene: -
V gene: TRBV5-4
J gene: TRBJ1-2
clone size: -
CDR3 protein: CASSFGEYGYTF
CDR3 DNA: TGTGCCAGCAGCTTCGGGGAGTATGGCTACACCTTC

D gene: -
V gene: TRBV24-1
J gene: TRBJ2-5
clone size: large
CDR3 protein: CATSDMGRGEETQYF
CDR3 DNA: TGTGCCACCAGTGACATGGGGAGGGGGGAGGAGACCCAGTACTTC

D gene: -
V gene: TRBV2
J gene: TRBJ1-6
clone size: -
CDR3 protein: CASSQTPTPNSPLHF
CDR3 DNA: TGTGCCAGCAGTCAAACTCCCACACCGAATTCACCCCTCCACTTT

D gene: -
V gene: TRBV6-2/TRBV6-3
J gene: TRBJ2-7
clone size: -
CDR3 protein: CASSYYGVYEQYF
CDR3 DNA: TGTGCCAGCAGTTACTACGGGGTTTACGAGCAGTACTTC

D gene: TRBD1
V gene: TRBV20-1
J gene: TRBJ2-1
clone size: -
CDR3 protein: CSPQRTGGYNEQFF
CDR3 DNA: TGCAGTCCGCAGCGGACAGGGGGCTACAATGAGCAGTTCTTC

D gene: -
V gene: TRBV6-1
J gene: TRBJ1-1
clone size: -
CDR3 protein: CASSVTGNTEAFF
CDR3 DNA: TGTGCCAGCTCAGTTACAGGGAACACTGAAGCTTTCTTT

D gene: TRBD2
V gene: TRBV20-1
J gene: TRBJ2-3
clone size: -
CDR3 protein: CSARSGSGGTSTDTQYF
CDR3 DNA: TGCAGTGCTAGATCTGGGTCGGGGGGGACTAGCACAGATACGCAGTATTTT

D gene: TRBD2
V gene: TRBV24-1
J gene: TRBJ2-3
clone size: once
CDR3 protein: CATSDLGTSDTQYF
CDR3 DNA: TGTGCCACCAGTGATTTGGGGACTAGCGATACGCAGTATTTT

D gene: -
V gene: TRBV7-2
J gene: TRBJ2-1
clone size: -
CDR3 protein: CASTTRGSYNEQFF
CDR3 DNA: TGTGCCTCGACCACGAGGGGCTCCTACAATGAGCAGTTCTTC

D gene: -
V gene: TRBV7-3
J gene: TRBJ2-5
clone size: -
CDR3 protein: CASSLGSGGSRTQYF
CDR3 DNA: TGTGCCAGCAGCTTAGGTAGCGGCGGCTCAAGAACCCAGTACTTC

D gene: TRBD1
V gene: TRBV20-1
J gene: TRBJ1-2
clone size: few
CDR3 protein: CSVRTGGETIRGYTF
CDR3 DNA: TGCAGTGTTAGAACAGGGGGCGAGACCATTAGGGGCTACACCTTC

D gene: TRBD1
V gene: TRBV5-4
J gene: TRBJ2-7
clone size: -
CDR3 protein: CASSLGGTGGYEQYF
CDR3 DNA: TGTGCCAGCAGCTTGGGGGGGACAGGGGGCTACGAGCAGTACTTC

D gene: -
V gene: TRBV14
J gene: TRBJ2-3
clone size: -
CDR3 protein: CASSQVGGPGPRQYF
CDR3 DNA: TGTGCCAGCAGCCAAGTAGGGGGGCCCGGACCGAGGCAGTATTTT

D gene: -
V gene: TRBV23-1
J gene: TRBJ2-7
clone size: once
CDR3 protein: CASSQLAKKTYEQYF
CDR3 DNA: TGCGCCAGCAGTCAATTGGCGAAAAAGACCTACGAGCAGTACTTC

D gene: -
V gene: TRBV27
J gene: TRBJ1-2
clone size: -
CDR3 protein: CASSFAVNYGYTF
CDR3 DNA: TGTGCCAGCAGTTTCGCAGTGAACTATGGCTACACCTTC

D gene: -
V gene: TRBV10-3
J gene: TRBJ1-3
clone size: -
CDR3 protein: CAISGTISTGNTIYF
CDR3 DNA: TGTGCCATCAGTGGAACCATCTCTACTGGAAACACCATATATTTT

D gene: -
V gene: TRBV29-1
J gene: TRBJ1-1
clone size: -
CDR3 protein: CSVGTARNTEAFF
CDR3 DNA: TGCAGCGTTGGGACAGCCCGAAACACTGAAGCTTTCTTT

D gene: -
V gene: TRBV6-1
J gene: TRBJ2-3
clone size: -
CDR3 protein: CASSESPIYLTDTQYF
CDR3 DNA: TGTGCCAGCAGTGAAAGCCCCATCTACCTCACAGATACGCAGTATTTT

D gene: TRBD1
V gene: TRBV7-6
J gene: TRBJ1-5
clone size: -
CDR3 protein: CASSSGQVNQPQHF
CDR3 DNA: TGTGCCAGCAGCTCGGGACAGGTTAATCAGCCCCAGCATTTT

D gene: TRBD1
V gene: TRBV20-1
J gene: TRBJ1-1
clone size: -
CDR3 protein: CSARDPGQGRMNTEAFF
CDR3 DNA: TGCAGTGCTAGAGACCCTGGACAGGGTAGGATGAACACTGAAGCTTTCTTT

D gene: -
V gene: TRBV25-1
J gene: TRBJ2-7
clone size: -
CDR3 protein: CASKAETYEQYF
CDR3 DNA: TGTGCCAGCAAAGCGGAAACCTACGAGCAGTACTTC

D gene: -
V gene: TRBV6-1
J gene: TRBJ2-3
clone size: -
CDR3 protein: CASSRRPENSRTDTQYF
CDR3 DNA: TGTGCCAGCAGTCGAAGACCGGAGAACTCTCGCACAGATACGCAGTATTTT

D gene: TRBD1
V gene: TRBV2
J gene: TRBJ1-2
clone size: once
CDR3 protein: CASSVLGQGAGYTF
CDR3 DNA: TGTGCCAGCAGTGTACTGGGACAGGGAGCTGGCTACACCTTC

D gene: TRBD1
V gene: TRBV19
J gene: TRBJ1-1
clone size: -
CDR3 protein: CASAGQMNTEAFF
CDR3 DNA: TGTGCCAGTGCGGGACAGATGAACACTGAAGCTTTCTTT

D gene: TRBD1
V gene: TRBV5-1
J gene: TRBJ1-1
clone size: -
CDR3 protein: CASSSTGRGTEAFF
CDR3 DNA: TGCGCCAGCAGCTCGACAGGGAGGGGCACTGAAGCTTTCTTT

D gene: -
V gene: TRBV29-1
J gene: TRBJ1-3
clone size: -
CDR3 protein: CSVVSRVDTIYF
CDR3 DNA: TGCAGCGTTGTGTCCAGGGTAGACACCATATATTTT

D gene: -
V gene: TRBV19
J gene: TRBJ1-2
clone size: few
CDR3 protein: CASRVVGDDGYTF
CDR3 DNA: TGTGCCAGTCGGGTCGTAGGGGACGATGGCTACACCTTC

D gene: -
V gene: TRBV15
J gene: TRBJ1-6
clone size: -
CDR3 protein: CATTIGELGSPLHF
CDR3 DNA: TGTGCCACAACCATCGGGGAGTTGGGTTCACCCCTCCACTTT

D gene: -
V gene: TRBV21-1
J gene: TRBJ1-2
clone size: -
CDR3 protein: CASSKTRGEGYTF
CDR3 DNA: TGTGCCAGCAGCAAAACTCGAGGGGAAGGCTACACCTTC

D gene: -
V gene: TRBV5-4
J gene: TRBJ2-3
clone size: few
CDR3 protein: CASSLVQGGDTDTQYF
CDR3 DNA: TGTGCCAGCAGCTTGGTTCAAGGGGGGGACACAGATACGCAGTATTTT